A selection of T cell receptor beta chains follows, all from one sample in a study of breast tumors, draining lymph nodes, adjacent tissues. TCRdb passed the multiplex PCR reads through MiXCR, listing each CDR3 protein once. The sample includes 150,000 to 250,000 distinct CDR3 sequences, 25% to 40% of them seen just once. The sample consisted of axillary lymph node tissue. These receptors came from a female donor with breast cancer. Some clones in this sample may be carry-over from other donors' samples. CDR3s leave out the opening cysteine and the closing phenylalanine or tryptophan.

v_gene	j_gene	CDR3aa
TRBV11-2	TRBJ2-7	ASSPYGTGSSYEQY
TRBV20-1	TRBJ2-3	SAPIAGGVDTQY
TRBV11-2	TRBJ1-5	ASSLAGTSGYEH
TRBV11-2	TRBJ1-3	ASSLGPKGGNTIY
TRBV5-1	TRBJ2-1	ASSGGQLFSYNEQF
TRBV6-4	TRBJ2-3	ASSDDWGSDTQY
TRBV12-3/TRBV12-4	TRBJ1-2	ASSDQGLANYGYT
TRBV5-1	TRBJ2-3	ASSLQRDTQY
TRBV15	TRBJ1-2	ATSRDIGQSGYT
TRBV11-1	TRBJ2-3	ASSLRRGGRTDTQY
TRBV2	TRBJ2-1	ASSERENNEQF
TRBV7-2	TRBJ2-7	ASSPRQGPYEQY
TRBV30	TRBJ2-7	AWSVRRGLANSYEQY
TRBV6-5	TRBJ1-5	ASSPRGGRGSQPQH
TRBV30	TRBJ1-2	AWSLVGYPNYGYT
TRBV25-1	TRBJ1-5	ACSARGLGQGHNQPQH
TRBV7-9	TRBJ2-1	ASSRDRNNEQF
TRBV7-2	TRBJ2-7	ASSLGAGLSYEQY
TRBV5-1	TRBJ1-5	ASSLWAGDHPQH
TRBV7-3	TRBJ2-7	ASSPYPGAYEQY
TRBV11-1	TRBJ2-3	ASTRGAGDTQY
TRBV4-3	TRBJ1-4	ASSPSGTGFEKLF
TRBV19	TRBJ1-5	ASSIAGIDNQPQH
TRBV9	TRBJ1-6	ASSASGTASPLH
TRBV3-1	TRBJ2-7	ASSQDSGQEQY
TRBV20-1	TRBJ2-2	SASPLSGLAGVGAGTGELF
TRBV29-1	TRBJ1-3	SVRGAVGNTIY
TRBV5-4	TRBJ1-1	ASSLKQGGDTEAF
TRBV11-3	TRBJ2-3	ASSLEGRDPQY
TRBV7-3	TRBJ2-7	ASSLGSTPPYEQY
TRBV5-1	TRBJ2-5	ASSLRDYGETQY
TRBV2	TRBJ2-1	ASSDRSAGEQF
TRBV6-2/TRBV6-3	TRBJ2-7	ASSYPGQDYEQY
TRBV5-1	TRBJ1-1	ASSRTGQTEAF
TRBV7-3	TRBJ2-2	ASSKGQGYTGELF